Each of the 6 T cell receptor beta chains below was sequenced from the same sample in a study of T cell repertoires in cytomegalovirus infection. TCRdb re-analysed the reads in MiXCR, keeping a single row per CDR3 protein. The sample has just under 550,000 distinct CDR3 sequences; around a quarter are singletons. Sequencing was done on a sample of PBMCs. The receptors shown here come from a human donor in good health (CMV status not recorded). Some clones in this sample may be carry-over from other donors' samples.

The chain couples TRBV30 to TRBJ2-2, with 7 bases identical to TRBD2. J gave up 3 bases and V 3 bases, and 4 bases lay outside the gene matches. The CDR3 consists of 14 residues. Germline V gene lookup returns CDR1 GTSNPN and CDR2 SVGIG (reference sequence). CDR3 sequence (DNA): TGTGCCTGGAGCGCGGGACTACACACCGGGGAGCTGTTTTTT. It translates to CAWSAGLHTGELFF.

This clonotype was counted a few times. The J gene is TRBJ2-3, the V gene TRBV6-6; no firm D call. CDR3 length equals 12 residues. Trimming took off 5 bases at V and 3 bases at J, with 6 bases between the two ends. CDR1 and CDR2 (germline): MNHNY, SVGAGI (reference sequence). CDR3 DNA sequence: TGTGCCAGCAGTGCCGAGACAGATACGCAGTATTTT. It specifies CASSAETDTQYF.

This sequence joins TRBV29-1 and TRBJ2-2; D is unclear. Germline V gives CDR1 SQVTM, CDR2 ANQGSEA. The V end lost 7 bases, the J end lost 1 base, and 10 bases lay between the germline ends. The CDR3 is made up of 13 amino acids. The CDR3 sequence is CSAVPRNTGELFF. The CDR3 nucleotides are TGCAGCGCTGTACCCAGGAACACCGGGGAGCTGTTTTTT.

For this clonotype: Possible read error: a much larger clone is one base away. The chain links TRBV7-6 to TRBJ2-5, with 8 bases fitting TRBD1. Germline V gene lookup returns CDR1 SGHVS and CDR2 FNYEAQ. The CDR3 is 14 residues long. Trimming at V came to 5 bases and at J to 10 bases, leaving 12 bases not matched to a gene. The CDR3 spells CASSPTQGAANQYF. In DNA, the CDR3 is TGTGCCAGCAGCCCCACCCAGGGGGCAGCGAACCAGTACTTC. Filled out from reference TRBV7-6 and TRBJ2-5, the complete variable domain reads GAGVSQSPRYKVTKRGQDVALRCDPISGHVSLYWYRQALGQGPEFLTYFNYEAQQDKSGLPNDRFSAERPEGSISTLTIQRTEQRDSAMYRCASSPTQGAANQYFGPGTRLLVL.

Concerning this clonotype: Germline and junction disagree at one end, which may indicate a read error. The chain uses TRBV10-3 and TRBJ2-1; 9 bases line up with TRBD2. This CDR3 contains 16 residues. CDR1 and CDR2 from the germline V gene are ENHRY and SYGVKD. CDR3 sequence (DNA): TGTGCCATCAGTGAGTACGCGGGAGGGTCCTACCATGAGCAGTTCTTC. Translation gives CAISEYAGGSYHEQFF.

This clonotype appeared many times. The chain couples TRBV19 to TRBJ2-3, with a tentative D call TRBD2 (6 bases). V gave up 5 bases and J gave up 0 bases, with 12 bases separating them. Per the germline V gene, CDR1 is LNHDA and CDR2 is SQIVND (reference sequence). CDR3 size: 15 residues. In nucleotides, the CDR3 is TGTGCCAGTAGTGGTCTAGCGACTAGCACAGATACGCAGTATTTT. The encoded protein is CASSGLATSTDTQYF.